This is a list of T cell receptor beta chains from one sample in a study of cytomegalovirus exposure and HLA in healthy donors. Profiling relied on immunoSEQ multiplex PCR, and the TCRdb table lists in-frame clones only, not all of them. This table holds 95,000 to 150,000 clones, 80% found once. The sequencing input was PBMCs. These TCRs come from a female donor in good health and CMV-seropositive. CDR3s include the opening cysteine and the closing phenylalanine or tryptophan. The D gene is left open where the match is weak. Rows give clone size only sometimes, using once, few, many, or a class for an expanded clone.

DNA,CDR3,D,J,V,size
TGTGCCAGCAGCTTAGTCGGGGGGGCAGGGAGCGGGGAGCTGTTTTTT,CASSLVGGAGSGELFF,TRBD2,TRBJ2-2,TRBV7-2,-
TGTGCCAGCAGCTTTGCACCGGGACAGGGGCGCAATGAGCAGTTCTTC,CASSFAPGQGRNEQFF,TRBD1,TRBJ2-1,TRBV7-2,-
TGTGCCAGCAGCCCCCATCGCGGGGGGCTAGCCAAAAACATTCAGTACTTC,CASSPHRGGLAKNIQYF,TRBD2,TRBJ2-4,TRBV9,-
TGTGCCAGCAGCTTAGTGCTCAGTGTACAGGGGGAGCAGTTCTTC,CASSLVLSVQGEQFF,TRBD1,TRBJ2-1,TRBV7-9,-
TGTGCCAGCAGCCCCCGGATAGGGGCCTACGAGCAGTACTTC,CASSPRIGAYEQYF,-,TRBJ2-7,TRBV5-6,once
TGTGCCAGCAGCCCATTGGGACAGGGGGGCTATGGCTACACCTTC,CASSPLGQGGYGYTF,TRBD1,TRBJ1-2,TRBV9,-
TGTGCCAGCGCCCAGGGAATTCAGTACTTC,CASAQGIQYF,-,TRBJ2-4,TRBV6-6,few
TGTGCCAGCAGCCCGAGAGGGAGCGGGGGGGCCCCCGATACGCAGTATTTT,CASSPRGSGGAPDTQYF,TRBD2,TRBJ2-3,TRBV9,-
TGTGCCAGCAGCCAGAGCGGGGTAGAAGCTTTCTTT,CASSQSGVEAFF,-,TRBJ1-1,TRBV6-5,-
TGTGCCAGCAGTTTAATCATCTTGCCAGGGGGAAAGAATTCACCCCTCCACTTT,CASSLIILPGGKNSPLHF,TRBD1,TRBJ1-6,TRBV27,-
TGCGCCAGCAGCTTTTTAGCGGGGGAACAAACCGGGGAGCTGTTTTTT,CASSFLAGEQTGELFF,TRBD2,TRBJ2-2,TRBV5-1,-
TGCGCCAGCAGCCGGGACACGGTAGGAGAGACCCAGTACTTC,CASSRDTVGETQYF,-,TRBJ2-5,TRBV5-1,-
TGTGCCATCAGTGAGTCGGGTGGAGGGCACACAGATACGCAGTATTTT,CAISESGGGHTDTQYF,-,TRBJ2-3,TRBV10-3,-
TGTGCCAGCAGCCCACCTCCTGGGACAGGGTATATCTACGAGCAGTACTTC,CASSPPPGTGYIYEQYF,TRBD1,TRBJ2-7,TRBV7-9,-
TGTGCCAGCAGCCCCGCTCGGGGGGTGGGTGAGCAGTTCTTC,CASSPARGVGEQFF,TRBD2,TRBJ2-1,TRBV7-9,-
TGTGCCATCAGTCGAACGGGGGACTATGGCTACACCTTC,CAISRTGDYGYTF,-,TRBJ1-2,TRBV10-3,-
TGTGCCTGGAGTACTAGCGGCGGCTGGACCCAGTACTTC,CAWSTSGGWTQYF,TRBD2,TRBJ2-5,TRBV30,-
TGTGCCAGCAGCGTAGAGGTCACCGGGTCACCCCTCCACTTT,CASSVEVTGSPLHF,-,TRBJ1-6,TRBV9,-
TGCGCCAGCAGCTTCCCTGACTTCTTTGGCGAGGGCTACACCTTC,CASSFPDFFGEGYTF,-,TRBJ1-2,TRBV5-1,-
TGCGCCAGCAATGCCGGACAGGTCGGTGGCTACACCTTC,CASNAGQVGGYTF,TRBD1,TRBJ1-2,TRBV5-1,-
TGTGCTAGTGGTGAACAGGGTTCTGGAAACACCATATATTTT,CASGEQGSGNTIYF,-,TRBJ1-3,TRBV12-5,-
TGTGCCAGCAGCGCTGGGGGGACAGGGGGCGCGTTGAACTATGGCTACACCTTC,CASSAGGTGGALNYGYTF,TRBD1,TRBJ1-2,TRBV9,-
TGTGCCAGTAGTATGCTAGCGGGGGGATACAATGAGCAGTTCTTC,CASSMLAGGYNEQFF,TRBD2,TRBJ2-1,TRBV19,-
TGCAGCGTTGGGGGACTAGCGGGGGGGCTCCCAGATACGCAGTATTTT,CSVGGLAGGLPDTQYF,TRBD2,TRBJ2-3,TRBV29-1,-
TGTGCCAGCAGCTTCCACCGGGACAGGTTAGAAGCTTTCTTT,CASSFHRDRLEAFF,TRBD1,TRBJ1-1,TRBV11-2,-
TGTGCCTGGAGTGTACAGACCAATCAGCCCCAGCATTTT,CAWSVQTNQPQHF,-,TRBJ1-5,TRBV30,-
TGTGCCGGAGGGAACACTGAAGCTTTCTTT,CAGGNTEAFF,-,TRBJ1-1,TRBV2,-
TGTGCCAGCAGGAATTTGTGTGCGGGGAATCAGCCCCAGCATTTT,CASRNLCAGNQPQHF,-,TRBJ1-5,TRBV11-2,-
TGTGCCAGCAGCTTAGGGACAGATAACTATGGCTACACCTTC,CASSLGTDNYGYTF,-,TRBJ1-2,TRBV13,-
TGTGCCATCACCCGGGACAGGGGAAGTCAGCCCCAGCATTTT,CAITRDRGSQPQHF,TRBD1,TRBJ1-5,TRBV6-1,-
TGTGCCAGCAGCTTGCCCCTAACCAATGAGCAGTTCTTC,CASSLPLTNEQFF,-,TRBJ2-1,TRBV5-4,-
TGTGCCAGCAGTTACGGGGCAGGGGATGGCTACACCTTC,CASSYGAGDGYTF,-,TRBJ1-2,TRBV6-5,-
TGTGCCTGGAGTTCCGACGGGGTTTACACTGAAGCTTTCTTT,CAWSSDGVYTEAFF,-,TRBJ1-1,TRBV30,once
TGTGCCAGCAGTGTTTTAATAGCGGGGGGCTACACAGATACGCAGTATTTT,CASSVLIAGGYTDTQYF,TRBD2,TRBJ2-3,TRBV2,few
TGTGCCAGCAGCTTGAACTCTGCGAACCCGCCCCAGCATTTT,CASSLNSANPPQHF,-,TRBJ1-5,TRBV5-6,-
TGTGCCAGCTCACCGTCGGGTAGAATAGATGAGCAGTTCTTC,CASSPSGRIDEQFF,-,TRBJ2-1,TRBV18,-
TGTGCCAGCAGCCTACAGTTACCCCGATATGGCTACACCTTC,CASSLQLPRYGYTF,-,TRBJ1-2,TRBV5-4,-
TGTGCCAGCAGCGCGTCGACAGGGTATGGCACTGAAGCTTTCTTT,CASSASTGYGTEAFF,TRBD1,TRBJ1-1,TRBV7-8,-
TGCGCCAGCACCCCGGGACAGGAGGGAGAAAAACTGTTTTTT,CASTPGQEGEKLFF,TRBD1,TRBJ1-4,TRBV5-1,-
TGCGCCAGCAGCCAAGGCAGGGGCGAGACCCAGTACTTC,CASSQGRGETQYF,-,TRBJ2-5,TRBV4-3,-
TGTGCCAGCAGGACCCTCCAGGGCTATGGCTACACCTTC,CASRTLQGYGYTF,-,TRBJ1-2,TRBV6-5,-
TGTGCCAGCAGTTTATCACCTCTAGGGAACACCGGGGAGCTGTTTTTT,CASSLSPLGNTGELFF,-,TRBJ2-2,TRBV27,-